The entry below describes one TCR beta chain. Profiling relied on immunoSEQ multiplex PCR, and the TCRdb table lists in-frame clones only, not all of them. Here the sample spans about 1.1 million clones, more than 75% being singletons. These data come from a study of shared clonotypes between healthy human individuals. CDR3 length: 17 amino acids. Germline CDR1 and CDR2: LGHNT and FRNRAP. J gave up 5 bases and V 0 bases, and 5 bases lay outside the gene matches. The chain employs TRBV12-5 and TRBJ2-1, with 12 nucleotides matching TRBD2. The TCR was taken from a man between 18 and 35 years old in good health. Some clones in this sample may be carry-over from other donors' samples. Sequenced sample: memory CD4+ T cells from PBMCs. Documented subset: CD45RA-negative fraction. The CDR3 DNA reads as TGTGCTAGTGGTTTGGTGCCTAGCGGGAGGGCGCACAATGAGCAGTTCTTC. It yields the protein CASGLVPSGRAHNEQFF.